This T cell receptor beta chain was profiled in a study of blood T cell repertoires in COVID-19. The protocol was immunoSEQ multiplex PCR, while the TCRdb copy is restricted to in-frame clones and leaves out a portion. The sample has roughly 200,000 clones, roughly 79% seen once. The TCR sequence derives from a woman aged 40 to 49 with COVID-19, enrolled during active disease. The sample was peripheral blood.

CDR3 DNA: TGTGCCAGCAGTTTGGGAGCTAGCGGGTACAATGAGCAGTTCTTC. Translation gives CASSLGASGYNEQFF. The chain couples TRBV27 to TRBJ2-1; TRBD2 matches 8 bases. The CDR3 is 15 residues long. J was trimmed by 4 bases and V by 3 bases; bases with no gene match: 5. CDR1 is MNHEY, CDR2 SMNVEV, per germline (reference sequence).